This T cell receptor beta chain was sequenced during a study of blood T cell repertoires in COVID-19. About the study: There were acute and convalescent COVID-19 samples, and they came from the United States, Italy and Spain. Sources were T cells, B-cell-depleted T cells, or PBMCs; the material itself was cDNA or gDNA.

In the authors' methods: Cell counts per sample came from amplifying reference gene primers. Using immunoSEQ multiplex PCR, the repertoire was profiled, and TCRdb retains in-frame clones only, with some absent. V and J calls plus clone size are reproduced from that table; the DNA served to infer D and trimming. The table shows some 83,000 clones, with around 90% occurring only once. The specimen sequenced was peripheral blood. The clonotype comes from an elderly woman with active or convalescent COVID-19.

This CDR3 is CASKPGQGLGYGYTF. The CDR3 coding sequence is TGTGCCAGCAAACCGGGACAGGGTTTAGGCTATGGCTACACCTTC. This rearrangement joins TRBV28 to TRBJ1-2, with 9 bases fitting TRBD1. The CDR3 has 15 amino acids. With V trimmed by 7 bases and J by 4 bases, 10 bases remained unmatched. Germline V gene data show CDR1 as MDHEN and CDR2 as SYDVKM.